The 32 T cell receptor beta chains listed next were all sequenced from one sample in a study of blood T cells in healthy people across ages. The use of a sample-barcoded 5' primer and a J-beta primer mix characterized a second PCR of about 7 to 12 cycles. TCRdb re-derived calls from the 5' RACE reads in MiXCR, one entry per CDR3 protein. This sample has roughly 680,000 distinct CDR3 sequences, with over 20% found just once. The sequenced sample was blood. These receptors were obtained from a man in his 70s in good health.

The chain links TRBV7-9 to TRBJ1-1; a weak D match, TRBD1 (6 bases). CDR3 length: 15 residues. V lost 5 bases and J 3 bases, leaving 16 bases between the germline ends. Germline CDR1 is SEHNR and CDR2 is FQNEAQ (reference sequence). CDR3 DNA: TGTGCCAGCAGCCCCAGGGGAGGGGGGGACACTGAAGCTTTCTTT. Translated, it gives CASSPRGGGDTEAFF.

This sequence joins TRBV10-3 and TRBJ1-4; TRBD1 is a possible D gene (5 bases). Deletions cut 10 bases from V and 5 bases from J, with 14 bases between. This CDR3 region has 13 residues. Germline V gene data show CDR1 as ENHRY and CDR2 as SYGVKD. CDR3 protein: CATRDGPNEKLFF. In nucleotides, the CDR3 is TGTGCCACCCGGGACGGGCCAAATGAAAAACTGTTTTTT.

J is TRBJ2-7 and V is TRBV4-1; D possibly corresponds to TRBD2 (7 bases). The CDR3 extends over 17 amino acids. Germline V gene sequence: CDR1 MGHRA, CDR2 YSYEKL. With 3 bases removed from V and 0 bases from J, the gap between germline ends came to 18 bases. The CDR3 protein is CASSQGASGWSSYEQYF. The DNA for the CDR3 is TGCGCCAGCAGCCAGGGGGCTAGCGGTTGGAGCTCCTACGAGCAGTACTTC.

CDR3 loop: CASSLGGLPQETQYF. DNA of the CDR3: TGCGCCAGCAGCTTGGGGGGTCTACCCCAAGAGACCCAGTACTTC. The chain combines TRBV5-1 with TRBJ2-5; D not resolved. This CDR3 has 15 amino acids. Trimming took off 0 bases at V and 1 base at J, with 10 bases between the two ends. Germline V gene sequence: CDR1 SGHRS, CDR2 YFSETQ.

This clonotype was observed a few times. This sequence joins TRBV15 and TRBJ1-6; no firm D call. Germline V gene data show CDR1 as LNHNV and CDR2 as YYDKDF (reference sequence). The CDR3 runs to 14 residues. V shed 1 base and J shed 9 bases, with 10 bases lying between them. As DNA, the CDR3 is TGTGCCACCAGCAGAGGGAATGGGATTTCACCCCTCCACTTT. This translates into CATSRGNGISPLHF.

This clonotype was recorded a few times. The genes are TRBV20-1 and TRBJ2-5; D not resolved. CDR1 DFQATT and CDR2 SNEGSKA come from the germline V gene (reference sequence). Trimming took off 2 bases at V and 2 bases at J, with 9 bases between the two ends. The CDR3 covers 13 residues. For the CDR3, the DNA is TGCAGTGCTAGATACAATAATCAAGAGACCCAGTACTTC. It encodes CSARYNNQETQYF.

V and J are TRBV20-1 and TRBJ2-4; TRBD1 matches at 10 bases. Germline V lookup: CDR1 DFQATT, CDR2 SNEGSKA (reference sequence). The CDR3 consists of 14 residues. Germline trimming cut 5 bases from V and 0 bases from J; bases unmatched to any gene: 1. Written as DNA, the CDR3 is TGCAGTGCTGGGACAGGGGTAGCCAAAAACATTCAGTACTTC. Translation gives CSAGTGVAKNIQYF.

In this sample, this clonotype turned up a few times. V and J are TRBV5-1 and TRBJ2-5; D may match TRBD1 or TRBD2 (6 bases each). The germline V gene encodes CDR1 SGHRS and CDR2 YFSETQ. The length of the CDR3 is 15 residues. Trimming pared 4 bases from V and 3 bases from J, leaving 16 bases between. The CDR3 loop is CASSRKQGGEETQYF. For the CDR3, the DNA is TGCGCCAGCAGCCGAAAACAGGGAGGCGAAGAGACCCAGTACTTC.

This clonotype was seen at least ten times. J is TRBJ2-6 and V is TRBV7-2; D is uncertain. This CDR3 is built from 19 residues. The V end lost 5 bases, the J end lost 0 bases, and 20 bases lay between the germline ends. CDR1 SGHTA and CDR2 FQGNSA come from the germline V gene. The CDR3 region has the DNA TGTGCCAGCAGCCCCCGGCCCTCAACTCCCCACTCTGGGGCCAACGTCCTGACTTTC. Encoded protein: CASSPRPSTPHSGANVLTF.

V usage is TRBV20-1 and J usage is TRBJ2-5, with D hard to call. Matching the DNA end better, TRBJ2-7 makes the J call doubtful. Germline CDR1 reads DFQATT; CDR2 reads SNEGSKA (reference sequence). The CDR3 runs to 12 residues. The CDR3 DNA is TGCAGTGCTAGGACGGATCACTACGAGCAGTACTTC. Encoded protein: CSARTDHYEQYF.

The CDR3 is CASEAPPTYEQYF. The CDR3 DNA reads TGTGCCAGCGAGGCCCCACCGACCTACGAGCAGTACTTC. The chain employs TRBV6-4 and TRBJ2-5; D uncertain. The DNA matches TRBJ2-7 better at its end, which makes the J call doubtful. The CDR3 spans 13 residues. Germline V gene sequence: CDR1 MRHNA, CDR2 SNTAGT.

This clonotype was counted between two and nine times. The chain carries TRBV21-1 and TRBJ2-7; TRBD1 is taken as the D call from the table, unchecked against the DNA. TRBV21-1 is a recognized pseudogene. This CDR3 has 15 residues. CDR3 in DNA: TGTGCCAGCAGCAAACGGGACGCGGGGCCCTACGAGCAGTACTTC. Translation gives CASSKRDAGPYEQYF.

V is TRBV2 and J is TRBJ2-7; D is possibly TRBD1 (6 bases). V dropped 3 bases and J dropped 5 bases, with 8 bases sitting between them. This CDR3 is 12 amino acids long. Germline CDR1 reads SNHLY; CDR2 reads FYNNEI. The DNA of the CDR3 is TGTGCCAGCAGTGACGACAGGCACGAGCAGTACTTC. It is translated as CASSDDRHEQYF.

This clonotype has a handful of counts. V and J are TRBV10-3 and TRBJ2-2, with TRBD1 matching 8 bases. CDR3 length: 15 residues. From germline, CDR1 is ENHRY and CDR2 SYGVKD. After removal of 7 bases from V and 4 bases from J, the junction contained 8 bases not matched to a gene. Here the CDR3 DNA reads TGTGCCATCACCGGACAGGGTGCGGCCACCGGGGAGCTGTTTTTT. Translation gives CAITGQGAATGELFF.

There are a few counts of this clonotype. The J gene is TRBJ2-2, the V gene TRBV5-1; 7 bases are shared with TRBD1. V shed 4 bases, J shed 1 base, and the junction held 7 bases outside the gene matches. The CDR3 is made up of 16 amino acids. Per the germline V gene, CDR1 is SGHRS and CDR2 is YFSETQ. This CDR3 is CASSVTGQENTGELFF. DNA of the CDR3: TGCGCCAGCAGCGTAACCGGACAGGAGAACACCGGGGAGCTGTTTTTT.

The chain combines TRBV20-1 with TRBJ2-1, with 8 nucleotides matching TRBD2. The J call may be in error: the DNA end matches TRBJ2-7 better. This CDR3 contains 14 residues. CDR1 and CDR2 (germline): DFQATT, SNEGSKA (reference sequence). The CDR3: CSASLAGGNHEQYF. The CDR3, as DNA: TGCAGTGCTTCGCTCGCGGGAGGTAACCACGAGCAGTACTTC.

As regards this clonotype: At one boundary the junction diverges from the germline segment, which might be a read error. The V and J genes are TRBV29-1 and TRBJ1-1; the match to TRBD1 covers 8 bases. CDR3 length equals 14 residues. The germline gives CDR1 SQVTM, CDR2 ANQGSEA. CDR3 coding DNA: TGCAACGTTGATATGGGGCAGGGGGCTGGTGAAGCTTTCTTT. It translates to CNVDMGQGAGEAFF. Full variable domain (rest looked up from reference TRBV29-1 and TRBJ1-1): SAVISQKPSRDICQRGTSLTIQCQVDSQVTMMFWYRQQPGQSLTLIATANQGSEATYESGFVIDKFPISRPNLTFSTLTVSNMSPEDSSIYLCNVDMGQGAGEAFFGQGTRLTVV.

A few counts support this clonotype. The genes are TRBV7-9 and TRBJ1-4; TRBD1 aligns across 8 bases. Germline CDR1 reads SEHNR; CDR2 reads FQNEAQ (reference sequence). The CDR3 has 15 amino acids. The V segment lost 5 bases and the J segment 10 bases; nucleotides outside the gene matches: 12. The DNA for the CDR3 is TGTGCCAGCAGCCCCCCGGACAGGGTTTTCGGAAAACTGTTTTTT. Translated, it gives CASSPPDRVFGKLFF.

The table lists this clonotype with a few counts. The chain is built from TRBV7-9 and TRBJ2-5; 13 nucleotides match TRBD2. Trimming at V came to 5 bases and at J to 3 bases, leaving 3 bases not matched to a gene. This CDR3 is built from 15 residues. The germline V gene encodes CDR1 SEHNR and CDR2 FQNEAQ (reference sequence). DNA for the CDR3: TGTGCCAGCAGCCACGGACTAGCGGGAGAAGAGACCCAGTACTTC. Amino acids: CASSHGLAGEETQYF.

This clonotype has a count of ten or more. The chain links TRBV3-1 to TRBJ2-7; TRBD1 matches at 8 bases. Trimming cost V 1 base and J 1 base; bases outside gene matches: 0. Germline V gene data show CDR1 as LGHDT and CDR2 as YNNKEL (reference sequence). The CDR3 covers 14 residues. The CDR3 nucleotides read TGTGCCAGCAGCCAAGGGACAGGGTCCTACGAGCAGTACTTC. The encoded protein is CASSQGTGSYEQYF.

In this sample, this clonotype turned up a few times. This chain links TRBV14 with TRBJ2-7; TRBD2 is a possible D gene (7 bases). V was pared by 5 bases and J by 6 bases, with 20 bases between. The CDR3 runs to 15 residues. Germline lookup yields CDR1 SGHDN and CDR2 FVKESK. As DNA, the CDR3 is TGTGCCAGCAGCATACAGGGAGGGGGATTTCGCGAGCAGTACTTC. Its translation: CASSIQGGGFREQYF. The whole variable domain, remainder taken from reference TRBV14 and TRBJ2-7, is EAGVTQFPSHSVIEKGQTVTLRCDPISGHDNLYWYRRVMGKEIKFLLHFVKESKQDESGMPNNRFLAERTGGTYSTLKVQPAELEDSGVYFCASSIQGGGFREQYFGPGTRLTVT.

The CDR3, as DNA: TGCGCCAGCAGCTGGACAGGGGAGGCCTACGAGCAGTACTTC. Translated, it gives CASSWTGEAYEQYF. The rearrangement uses TRBV5-1 and TRBJ2-7, with 9 bases that match TRBD1. This CDR3 comprises 14 residues. Germline V gene data show CDR1 as SGHRS and CDR2 as YFSETQ. V trimming: 3 bases; J trimming: 2 bases; junction bases outside the gene matches: 3.

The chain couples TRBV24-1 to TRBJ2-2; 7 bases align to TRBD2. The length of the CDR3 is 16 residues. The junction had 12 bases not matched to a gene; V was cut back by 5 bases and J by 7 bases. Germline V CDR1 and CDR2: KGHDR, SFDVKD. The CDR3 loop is CATSGRAGSGIGELFF. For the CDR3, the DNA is TGTGCCACCAGTGGCCGAGCGGGAAGCGGTATCGGGGAGCTGTTTTTT.

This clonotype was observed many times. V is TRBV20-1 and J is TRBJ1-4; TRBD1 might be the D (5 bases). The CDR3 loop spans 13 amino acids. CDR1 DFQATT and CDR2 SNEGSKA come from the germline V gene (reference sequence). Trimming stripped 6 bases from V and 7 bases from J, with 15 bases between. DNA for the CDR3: TGCAGTGCGCGGACGGAGGGGCGTGAAAAACTGTTTTTT. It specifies CSARTEGREKLFF.

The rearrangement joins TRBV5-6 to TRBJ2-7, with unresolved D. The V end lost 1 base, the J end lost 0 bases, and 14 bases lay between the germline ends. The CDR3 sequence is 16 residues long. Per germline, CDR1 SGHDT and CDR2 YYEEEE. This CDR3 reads CASSLYDWTYSYEQYF. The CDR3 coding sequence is TGTGCCAGCAGCTTGTATGATTGGACCTACTCCTACGAGCAGTACTTC.

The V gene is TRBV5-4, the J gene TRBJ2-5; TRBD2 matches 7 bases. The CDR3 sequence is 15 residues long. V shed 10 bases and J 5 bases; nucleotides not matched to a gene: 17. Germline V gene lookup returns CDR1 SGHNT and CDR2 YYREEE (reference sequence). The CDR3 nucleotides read TGTGCCGGCAACAACAGAGTGGCGGGAGAGGAGACCCAGTACTTC. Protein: CAGNNRVAGEETQYF.

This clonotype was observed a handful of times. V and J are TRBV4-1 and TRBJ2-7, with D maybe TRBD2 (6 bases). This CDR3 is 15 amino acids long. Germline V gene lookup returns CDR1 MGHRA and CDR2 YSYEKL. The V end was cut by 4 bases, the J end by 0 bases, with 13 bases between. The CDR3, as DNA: TGCGCCAGCAGCCGGGAAACGGGGGACTCCTACGAGCAGTACTTC. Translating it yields CASSRETGDSYEQYF.

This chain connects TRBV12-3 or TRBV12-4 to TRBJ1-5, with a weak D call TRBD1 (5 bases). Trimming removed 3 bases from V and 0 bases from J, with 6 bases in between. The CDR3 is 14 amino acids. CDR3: CASSFGTSNQPQHF. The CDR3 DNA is TGTGCCAGCAGTTTTGGGACTAGCAATCAGCCCCAGCATTTT.

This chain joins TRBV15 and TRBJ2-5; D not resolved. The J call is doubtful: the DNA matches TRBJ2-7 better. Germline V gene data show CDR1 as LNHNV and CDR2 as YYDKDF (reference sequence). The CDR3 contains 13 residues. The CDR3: CATPSFSSYEQYF. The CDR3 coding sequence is TGTGCCACTCCGTCGTTCAGCTCCTACGAGCAGTACTTC.

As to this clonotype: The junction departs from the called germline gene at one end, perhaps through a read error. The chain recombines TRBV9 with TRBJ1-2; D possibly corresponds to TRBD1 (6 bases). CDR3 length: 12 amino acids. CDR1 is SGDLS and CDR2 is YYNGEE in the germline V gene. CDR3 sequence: CASSADGTSGHF. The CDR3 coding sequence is TGTGCCAGCAGCGCCGACGGGACATCCGGACACTTC.

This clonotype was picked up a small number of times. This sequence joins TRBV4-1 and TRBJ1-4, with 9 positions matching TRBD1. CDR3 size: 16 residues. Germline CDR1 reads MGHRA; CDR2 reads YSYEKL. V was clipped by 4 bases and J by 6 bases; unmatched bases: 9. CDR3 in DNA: TGCGCCAGCAGCCCCCGGGACAGGGAGGTTGATGAAAAACTGTTTTTT. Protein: CASSPRDREVDEKLFF.

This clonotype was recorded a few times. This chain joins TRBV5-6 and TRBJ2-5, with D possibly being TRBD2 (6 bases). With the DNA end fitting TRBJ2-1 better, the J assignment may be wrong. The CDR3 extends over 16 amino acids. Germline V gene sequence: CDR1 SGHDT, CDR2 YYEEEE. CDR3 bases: TGTGCCAGCAGCTTAGGGGACTTCCGCTCCTACAATGAGCAGTTCTTC. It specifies CASSLGDFRSYNEQFF.